Each of the 20 T cell receptor beta chains below was sequenced from the same sample in a study of early T cells in non-severe SARS-CoV-2 infection. One entry per CDR3 protein, called by TCRdb with MiXCR from the 5' RACE reads. The top ten clones hold just under 6% of a sample with tens of thousands of distinct CDR3 sequences, roughly 8.7% of them seen once. Specimen: whole blood. These receptors were taken from an adult who was a healthcare worker with PCR-confirmed SARS-CoV-2 infection or an uninfected control (not recorded which).

The chain carries TRBV29-1 and TRBJ2-7; the D call may be TRBD1 or TRBD2 (5 bases each). The CDR3 totals 12 residues. The V gene's germline CDR1 is SQVTM and CDR2 ANQGSEA. Trimming pared 8 bases from V and 2 bases from J, leaving 13 bases between. The CDR3: CSIRDGTYEQYF. The DNA of the CDR3 is TGCAGCATCCGGGACGGAACCTACGAGCAGTACTTC.

This clonotype was observed at least ten times. The CDR3 loop reads CASSLDRGAATNSPLHF. CDR3 in DNA: TGTGCCAGCAGCTTAGATCGGGGGGCAGCCACGAATTCACCCCTCCACTTT. V is TRBV11-2 and J is TRBJ1-6; tentative D call: TRBD1 (6 bases). CDR1 is SGHAT and CDR2 is FQNNGV in the germline V gene. The CDR3 extends over 17 amino acids. The germline V and J ends were trimmed by 0 bases and 7 bases, with 16 bases remaining between them.

This clonotype was recorded many times. The rearrangement joins TRBV9 to TRBJ2-7, with 10 bases lining up with TRBD1. J lost 0 bases, V lost 5 bases, and 5 bases had no gene match. The CDR3 covers 15 residues. The germline CDR1 and CDR2 sequences are SGDLS and YYNGEE. The CDR3 protein is CASSLTGGLSYEQYF. DNA of the CDR3: TGTGCCAGCAGTCTGACAGGGGGCCTCTCCTACGAGCAGTACTTC.

The chain uses TRBV29-1 and TRBJ1-5, with TRBD1 matching 7 bases. CDR1 and CDR2 from the germline V gene are SQVTM and ANQGSEA. The CDR3 covers 13 residues. Trimming took 3 bases from V and 2 from J; bases not matched to a gene: 1. The CDR3: CSVETGRNQPQHF. In DNA, the CDR3 is TGCAGCGTTGAGACAGGGCGCAATCAGCCCCAGCATTTT.

The sample holds a few counts of this clonotype. The chain carries TRBV2 and TRBJ1-4; no clear D. Per germline, CDR1 SNHLY and CDR2 FYNNEI. The CDR3 is made up of 13 amino acids. V lost 5 bases and J 7 bases, leaving 11 bases between the germline ends. This CDR3 reads CASSLIWGEKLFF. The CDR3 bases are TGTGCCAGCAGTTTGATTTGGGGTGAAAAACTGTTTTTT.

The table lists this clonotype with many counts. The CDR3 is CASSVRDFKNQPQHF. The CDR3 nucleotides read TGTGCCAGCAGCGTCCGGGACTTCAAAAATCAGCCCCAGCATTTT. This chain connects TRBV7-8 to TRBJ1-5; a weak D match, TRBD1 (5 bases). CDR3 length: 15 residues. Between the trimmed V and J ends, which lost 5 bases and 4 bases, there was a span of 15 bases. Germline loops: CDR1 SGHVS, CDR2 FQNEAQ.

This chain uses TRBV20-1 with TRBJ2-1, with D uncertain. The CDR3 has 11 amino acids. Trimming removed 2 bases from V and 9 bases from J, with 8 bases in between. Germline-derived CDR1 and CDR2 are DFQATT and SNEGSKA (reference sequence). The CDR3 coding sequence is TGCAGTGCTAGATTGGAAACTGAGCAGTTCTTC. It specifies CSARLETEQFF.

This clonotype was detected ten times or more. V and J are TRBV21-1 and TRBJ1-2; the D segment call TRBD1 is taken from the table without a DNA check. TRBV21-1 is labeled a pseudogene. This CDR3 comprises 14 residues. The CDR3 sequence: CASSNRTGGDGYTF. DNA of the CDR3: TGTGCCAGCAGCAACAGGACAGGGGGCGATGGCTACACCTTC.

This clonotype was seen at least ten times. This chain connects TRBV7-6 to TRBJ2-3; TRBD2 aligns across 11 bases. V trimming: 5 bases; J trimming: 4 bases; junction bases outside the gene matches: 11. The germline V gene encodes CDR1 SGHVS and CDR2 FNYEAQ. The length of the CDR3 is 17 residues. In nucleotides, the CDR3 is TGTGCCAGCAGCGCCGAACTAGCGGGGGTTTGGGCAGATACGCAGTATTTT. It encodes CASSAELAGVWADTQYF.

This chain uses TRBV5-1 with TRBJ1-1; 8 nucleotides line up with TRBD1. The CDR3 covers 14 residues. Per the germline V gene, CDR1 is SGHRS and CDR2 is YFSETQ. Germline trimming cut 2 bases from V and 5 bases from J; bases unmatched to any gene: 5. The CDR3 DNA is TGCGCCAGCAGCTTCGGACAGGGAGAGACTGAAGCTTTCTTT. Amino acid sequence: CASSFGQGETEAFF. Full variable domain (missing parts from reference TRBV5-1 and TRBJ1-1): KAGVTQTPRYLIKTRGQQVTLSCSPISGHRSVSWYQQTPGQGLQFLFEYFSETQRNKGNFPGRFSGRQFSNSRSEMNVSTLELGDSALYLCASSFGQGETEAFFGQGTRLTVV.

This clonotype was counted at least ten times. The V gene is TRBV24-1, the J gene TRBJ2-1; TRBD1 agrees at 7 bases. V lost 4 bases and J lost 2; bases outside the gene matches: 7. The germline V gene encodes CDR1 KGHDR and CDR2 SFDVKD. The CDR3 sequence is 16 residues long. The CDR3: CATSEVGQAAYNEQFF. The DNA of the CDR3 is TGTGCCACCAGTGAAGTCGGACAGGCGGCCTACAATGAGCAGTTCTTC.

The V call is TRBV27, the J call TRBJ1-2; the match to TRBD1 covers 8 bases. The length of the CDR3 is 14 residues. V dropped 5 bases and J dropped 5; count of bases not matched to a gene: 7. Germline V CDR1 and CDR2: MNHEY, SMNVEV (reference sequence). CDR3 coding DNA: TGTGCCAGCAGTCCCGGACAGGGTGTTTATGGCTACACCTTC. It codes for CASSPGQGVYGYTF.

This clonotype came up a few times. The gene calls are TRBV11-2 and TRBJ2-5, with 9 bases aligning to TRBD2. CDR3 length: 17 residues. Germline V lookup: CDR1 SGHAT, CDR2 FQNNGV. V lost 5 bases and J lost 1; bases outside the gene matches: 11. CDR3 in DNA: TGTGCCAGCAGCCCCCGCGCGGGAGGGCCTTTCCAAGAGACCCAGTACTTC. It codes for CASSPRAGGPFQETQYF.

This clonotype was seen many times. The chain couples TRBV6-1 to TRBJ2-3; no clear D. This CDR3 has 13 residues. The germline V gene has CDR1 MNHNS and CDR2 SASEGT. Deletions cut 6 bases from V and 4 bases from J, with 11 bases between. The DNA of the CDR3 is TGTGCCAGCAGCATAACCTCGGCAGATACGCAGTATTTT. Its translation: CASSITSADTQYF.

This clonotype showed up many times. This sequence joins TRBV7-9 and TRBJ2-4; tentative D call: TRBD1 (6 bases). The CDR3 runs 16 residues. Germline assignment: CDR1 SEHNR and CDR2 FQNEAQ (reference sequence). The V end lost 3 bases, the J end lost 3 bases, and 15 bases lay between the germline ends. The CDR3 DNA reads as TGTGCCAGCAGCTTCCCGGGACATAATAACAAAAACATTCAGTACTTC. The encoded protein is CASSFPGHNNKNIQYF.

CDR3 residues: CASSPLVRFSYEQYF. The DNA for the CDR3 is TGTGCCAGCAGCCCCCTAGTGCGTTTCTCCTACGAGCAGTACTTC. The V call is TRBV7-2, the J call TRBJ2-7; D gene unclear. CDR1 is SGHTA and CDR2 is FQGNSA in the germline V gene. Trimming removed 5 bases at V and 0 bases at J, with 14 bases between. CDR3 size: 15 residues.

V usage is TRBV29-1 and J usage is TRBJ2-1; possible D gene TRBD1, 5 bases. The germline CDR1 and CDR2 sequences are SQVTM and ANQGSEA. The ends were cut back, 7 bases at V and 7 bases at J, with 14 bases in the middle. This CDR3 has 12 amino acids. CDR3 region: CSAQGTVNEQFF. The CDR3 coding sequence is TGCAGCGCGCAGGGTACCGTGAATGAGCAGTTCTTC.

CDR3 residues: CASSVDSGNTIYF. The DNA for the CDR3 is TGTGCCAGCAGCGTAGACTCTGGAAACACCATATATTTT. The chain couples TRBV7-9 to TRBJ1-3, with D unresolved. The CDR3 consists of 13 residues. Germline-derived CDR1 and CDR2 are SEHNR and FQNEAQ (reference sequence). The V end was cut by 5 bases, the J end by 0 bases, with 5 bases between.

V and J are TRBV5-5 and TRBJ2-3; TRBD1 or TRBD2 may be the D gene (6 bases each). V lost 6 bases and J 1 base, leaving 15 bases between the germline ends. Germline loops: CDR1 SGHKS, CDR2 YYEKEE (reference sequence). The CDR3 is 15 amino acids. CDR3 residues: CASTLGGWGTDTQYF. The DNA of the CDR3 is TGTGCCAGCACCCTAGGGGGGTGGGGCACAGATACGCAGTATTTT. The full variable domain, rest sourced from reference TRBV5-5 and TRBJ2-3, is DAGVTQSPTHLIKTRGQQVTLRCSPISGHKSVSWYQQVLGQGPQFIFQYYEKEERGRGNFPDRFSARQFPNYSSELNVNALLLGDSALYLCASTLGGWGTDTQYFGPGTRLTVL.

The chain recombines TRBV12-3 or TRBV12-4 with TRBJ2-5; TRBD2 matches at 7 bases. The CDR3 is 13 amino acids. V trimming: 7 bases; J trimming: 1 base; junction bases outside the gene matches: 3. DNA for the CDR3: TGTGCCAGCACTAGCGGACTCCAAGAGACCCAGTACTTC. Protein product: CASTSGLQETQYF.